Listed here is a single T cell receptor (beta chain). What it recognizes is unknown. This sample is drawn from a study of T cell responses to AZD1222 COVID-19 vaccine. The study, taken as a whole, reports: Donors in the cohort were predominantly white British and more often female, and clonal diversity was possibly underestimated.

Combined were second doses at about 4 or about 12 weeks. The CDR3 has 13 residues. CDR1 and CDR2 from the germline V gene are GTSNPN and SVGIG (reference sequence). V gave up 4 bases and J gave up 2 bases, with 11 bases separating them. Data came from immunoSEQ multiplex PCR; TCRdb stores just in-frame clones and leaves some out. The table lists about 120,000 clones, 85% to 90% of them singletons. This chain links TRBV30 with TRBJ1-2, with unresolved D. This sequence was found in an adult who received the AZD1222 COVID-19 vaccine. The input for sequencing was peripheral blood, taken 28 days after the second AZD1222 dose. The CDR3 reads CAWILIPNYGYTF. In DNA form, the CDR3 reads TGTGCCTGGATCCTCATTCCGAACTATGGCTACACCTTC.